This T cell receptor beta chain was identified in a study of sequential checkpoint blockade in melanoma. Overall study context: Arm A got nivolumab then ipilimumab; arm B the reverse, 1:1.

This clone was counted only a few times. Treatment indicated: randomized to nivolumab then ipilimumab (arm A) or the reverse (arm B). No patient had prior DNA-damaging chemotherapy. Libraries were prepared by immunoSEQ multiplex PCR; TCRdb keeps only in-frame clonotypes and omits some of them. The sample shows some 4,900 clones, 35% to 40% of them seen only once. CDR1 is SGHNT, CDR2 YENEEA, per germline. Trimming cost V 5 bases and J 3 bases, with 14 bases left between them. The length of the CDR3 is 15 residues. The rearrangement links TRBV11-3 to TRBJ1-5; no definite D call. The input for sequencing was tumor tissue (inferred from file names), taken from a patient given nivolumab and ipilimumab in sequence. The sequence was collected from a human donor with melanoma. CDR3 amino acids: CASSLGPELNQPQHF. The DNA for the CDR3 is TGTGCCAGCAGCCTCGGACCGGAGCTCAATCAGCCCCAGCATTTT. The entire variable domain, with the rest obtained from reference TRBV11-3 and TRBJ1-5, is as follows: EAGVVQSPRYKIIEKKQPVAFWCNPISGHNTLYWYLQNLGQGPELLIRYENEEAVDDSQLPKDRFSAERLKGVDSTLKIQPAELGDSAVYLCASSLGPELNQPQHFGDGTRLSIL.